This T cell receptor beta chain was identified during a study of radiotherapy plus CTLA-4 blockade in lung cancer. Looking at the study overall: With 31% of patients having disease control, objective responses were seen in about 19%. Study findings and constraints: Reports state that early shifts in blood T cell clones, with interferon-beta, best predicted response. The study found tumor-derived TCR clones expanded in blood after radiotherapy plus ipilimumab.

Using immunoSEQ multiplex PCR, the repertoire was profiled, and TCRdb retains in-frame clones only, with some absent. The sample carries tens of thousands of clones, over 80% recorded once. The CDR3 totals 13 residues. CDR1 and CDR2 (germline): SGHDT, YYEEEE. The V gene lost 4 bases and the J gene lost 0 bases, with 5 bases spanning the gap. As to this clone: Its antigen is not identified.

Each patient with chemo-refractory metastatic non-small-cell lung cancer was treated with focal radiation plus CTLA-4 blockade using ipilimumab. This clonotype was obtained from a human donor with non-small cell lung cancer who had stable disease on radiotherapy plus ipilimumab. The gene calls are TRBV5-6 and TRBJ2-4; D is undetermined. The sequenced sample was peripheral blood, obtained from a patient treated with radiotherapy plus ipilimumab. CDR3 nucleotide sequence: TGTGCCAGCAGCGACTTAGCCAAAAACATTCAGTACTTC. It is translated as CASSDLAKNIQYF.